This T cell receptor beta chain is drawn from a study of T cells after yellow fever vaccination. Overall study findings and caveats: Most clones from primary vaccination were detected again post-booster (around 95% CD4, 70% to 90% CD8).

TCRdb redid the calling of the 5' RACE reads with MiXCR, one entry per CDR3 protein. The data show tens of thousands of distinct CDR3 sequences, roughly 8% seen once. The ends were cut back, 6 bases at V and 4 bases at J, with 14 bases in the middle. The CDR3 has 14 residues. This clonotype was counted many times. Its antigen is currently unknown. This material consisted of CD8+ T cells sorted from PBMCs, taken on the day of the yellow fever booster vaccination. The TCR originated in a man aged 25 to 45 who received the YFV17D yellow fever vaccine. The rearrangement joins TRBV12-3 or TRBV12-4 to TRBJ2-3; no clear D gene. The DNA of the CDR3 is TGTGCCAGCAGCGTCGCGGTGGGTGCAGATACGCAGTATTTT. Its protein product is CASSVAVGADTQYF.